This T cell receptor beta chain was identified in a study of blood T cell repertoires in COVID-19. The assay was immunoSEQ multiplex PCR, and TCRdb's table has in-frame clones only and misses some. The table records a few hundred thousand clones, about four fifths of them present only once. This clone occurred many times. This CDR3 comprises 16 residues. V dropped 4 bases and J dropped 8; count of bases not matched to a gene: 11. CDR1 KGHDR and CDR2 SFDVKD come from the germline V gene. The source material was peripheral blood. The chain recombines TRBV24-1 with TRBJ2-1, with 9 bases fitting TRBD1. This receptor was taken from a woman aged 18-29 years with acute or convalescent COVID-19. CDR3 DNA: TGTGCCACCAGTGACCGGACAGGGGCCGCTCTCTATGAGCAGTTCTTC. The encoded protein is CATSDRTGAALYEQFF.